These 8 T cell receptor beta chains were sequenced from one sample in a study of blood T cell repertoires in COVID-19. Sequenced by immunoSEQ multiplex PCR; TCRdb stores in-frame clones only, minus some. The sample yields around 700,000 clones, around 90% seen once. The sample consisted of peripheral blood. The receptors were gathered from a woman in her late teens or twenties with acute or convalescent COVID-19.

The chain combines TRBV29-1 with TRBJ1-3; D is perhaps TRBD1 (5 bases). Trimming pared 0 bases from V and 3 bases from J, leaving 15 bases between. This CDR3 is built from 16 residues. Germline-derived CDR1 and CDR2 are SQVTM and ANQGSEA. The CDR3 DNA reads as TGCAGCGTTGAAGATCGTAGGACACTGGTTGGAAACACCATATATTTT. It encodes CSVEDRRTLVGNTIYF.

The CDR3 coding sequence is TGTGCCAGCAGTTTAATGGGGGGGCCTAACTATGGCTACACCTTC. Its protein product is CASSLMGGPNYGYTF. This chain links TRBV28 with TRBJ1-2; maybe TRBD1 (6 bases). The CDR3 length is 15 residues. The germline V and J ends were trimmed by 2 bases and 0 bases, with 10 bases remaining between them. CDR1 and CDR2 (germline): MDHEN, SYDVKM.

Here the CDR3 reads CASSLRQYSNQPQHF. CDR3 in DNA: TGTGCCAGCAGCTTGCGACAATATAGCAATCAGCCCCAGCATTTT. This chain uses TRBV7-2 with TRBJ1-5, with D uncertain. Per the germline V gene, CDR1 is SGHTA and CDR2 is FQGNSA. The CDR3 totals 15 residues. V was shortened by 3 bases and J by 0 bases, with 9 bases between the two germline ends.

The J gene is TRBJ1-3, the V gene TRBV29-1; D may be TRBD1 (6 bases). V lost 3 bases and J lost 5, with 14 bases in between. Germline CDR1 and CDR2: SQVTM and ANQGSEA. The CDR3 runs 14 residues. This CDR3 reads CSVEGAQGRNTIYF. For the CDR3, the DNA is TGCAGCGTTGAGGGGGCCCAAGGGAGAAACACCATATATTTT.

The chain combines TRBV24-1 with TRBJ1-1; D might be TRBD1 (5 bases). The germline V and J ends were trimmed by 9 bases and 4 bases, with 14 bases remaining between them. The germline V gene has CDR1 KGHDR and CDR2 SFDVKD. The CDR3 runs 13 residues. The CDR3 nucleotides read TGTGCCACCTCAACCGGCAGGGCCACTGAAGCTTTCTTT. It specifies CATSTGRATEAFF.

The V and J genes are TRBV11-2 and TRBJ2-1, with no clear D. Germline loops: CDR1 SGHAT, CDR2 FQNNGV. Trimming pared 5 bases from V and 0 bases from J, leaving 8 bases between. The CDR3 spans 14 residues. CDR3: CASSPSGSYNEQFF. CDR3 nucleotides: TGTGCCAGCAGCCCGTCGGGCTCCTACAATGAGCAGTTCTTC.

The rearrangement joins TRBV30 to TRBJ2-3; TRBD1 aligns across 8 bases. The CDR3 consists of 13 residues. With 4 bases clipped from V and 6 bases from J, the junction kept 6 bases outside the gene matches. Per germline, CDR1 GTSNPN and CDR2 SVGIG (reference sequence). CDR3 amino acids: CAWTGQGWDTQYF. For the CDR3, the DNA is TGTGCCTGGACCGGACAGGGATGGGATACGCAGTATTTT.

The chain uses TRBV28 and TRBJ2-7; 13 positions match TRBD2. Looked up from germline, CDR1 is MDHEN and CDR2 is SYDVKM. The V gene end was trimmed by 8 bases and the J gene end by 0 bases; junction bases not matched to a gene: 7. CDR3 length equals 16 residues. The CDR3 region is CASAWTSGGVSYEQYF. CDR3 DNA sequence: TGTGCCAGCGCTTGGACTAGCGGGGGCGTCTCCTACGAGCAGTACTTC.